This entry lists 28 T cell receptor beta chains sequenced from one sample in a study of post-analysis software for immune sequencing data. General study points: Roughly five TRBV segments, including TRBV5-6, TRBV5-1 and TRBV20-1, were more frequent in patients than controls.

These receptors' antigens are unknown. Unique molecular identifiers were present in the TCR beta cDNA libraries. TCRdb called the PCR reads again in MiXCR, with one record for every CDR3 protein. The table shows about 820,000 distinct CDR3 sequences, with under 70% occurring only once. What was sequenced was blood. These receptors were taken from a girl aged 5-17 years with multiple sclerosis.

The CDR3 DNA sequence: TGCAGCGTTGTGAAAAGCACAGATACGCAGTATTTT. Protein: CSVVKSTDTQYF. This sequence joins TRBV29-1 and TRBJ2-3; D is unresolved. Germline V CDR1 and CDR2: SQVTM, ANQGSEA. V lost 4 bases to trimming and J lost 0 bases, with 5 bases between them. The CDR3 totals 12 residues.

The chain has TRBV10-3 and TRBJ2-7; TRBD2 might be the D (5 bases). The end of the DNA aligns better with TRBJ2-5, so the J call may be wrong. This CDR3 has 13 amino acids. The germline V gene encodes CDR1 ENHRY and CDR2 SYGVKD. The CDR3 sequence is CAISVVEDWTQYF. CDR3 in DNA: TGTGCCATCAGTGTTGTGGAGGACTGGACCCAGTACTTC.

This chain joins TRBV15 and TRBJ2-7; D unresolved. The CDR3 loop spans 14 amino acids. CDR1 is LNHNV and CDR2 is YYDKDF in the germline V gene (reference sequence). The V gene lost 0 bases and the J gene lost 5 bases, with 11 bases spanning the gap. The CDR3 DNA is TGTGCCACCAGCAGAGAACTTCAGCGTGACGAGCAGTACTTC. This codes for CATSRELQRDEQYF.

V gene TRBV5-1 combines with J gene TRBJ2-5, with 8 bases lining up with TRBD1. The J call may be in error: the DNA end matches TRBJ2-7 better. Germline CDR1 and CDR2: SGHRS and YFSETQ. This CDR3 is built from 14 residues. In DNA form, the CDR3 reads TGCGCCAGCAGCTTAGACAGGGGACAATACGAGCAGTACTTC. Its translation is CASSLDRGQYEQYF.

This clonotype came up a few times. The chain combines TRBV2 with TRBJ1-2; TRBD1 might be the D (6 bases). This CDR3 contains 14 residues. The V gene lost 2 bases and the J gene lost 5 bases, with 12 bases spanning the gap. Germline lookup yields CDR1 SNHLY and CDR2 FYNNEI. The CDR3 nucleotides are TGTGCCAGCAGTGAAAGGGGGAGTTCTTATGGCTACACCTTC. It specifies CASSERGSSYGYTF. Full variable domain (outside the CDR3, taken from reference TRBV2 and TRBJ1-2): EPEVTQTPSHQVTQMGQEVILRCVPISNHLYFYWYRQILGQKVEFLVSFYNNEISEKSEIFDDQFSVERPDGSNFTLKIRSTKLEDSAMYFCASSERGSSYGYTFGSGTRLTVV.

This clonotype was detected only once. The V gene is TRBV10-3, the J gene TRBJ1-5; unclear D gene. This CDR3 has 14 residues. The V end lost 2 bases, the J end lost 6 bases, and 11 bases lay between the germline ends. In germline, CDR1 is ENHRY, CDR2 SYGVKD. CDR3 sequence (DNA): TGTGCCATCAGTGAGGGGAGGGCGGCTCAGCCCCAGCATTTT. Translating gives CAISEGRAAQPQHF.

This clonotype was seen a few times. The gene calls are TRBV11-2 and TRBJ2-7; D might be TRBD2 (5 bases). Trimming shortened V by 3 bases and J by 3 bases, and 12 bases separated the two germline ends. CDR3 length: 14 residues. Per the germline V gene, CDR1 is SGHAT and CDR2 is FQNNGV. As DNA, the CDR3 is TGTGCCAGCAGCTTCACCACCGAGGGCTACGAGCAGTACTTC. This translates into CASSFTTEGYEQYF.

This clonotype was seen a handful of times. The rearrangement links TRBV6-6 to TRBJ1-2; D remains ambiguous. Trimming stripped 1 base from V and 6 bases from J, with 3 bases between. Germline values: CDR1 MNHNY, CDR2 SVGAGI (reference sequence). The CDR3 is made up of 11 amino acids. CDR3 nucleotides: TGTGCCAGCAGTTACTGGGATGGCTACACCTTC. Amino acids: CASSYWDGYTF.

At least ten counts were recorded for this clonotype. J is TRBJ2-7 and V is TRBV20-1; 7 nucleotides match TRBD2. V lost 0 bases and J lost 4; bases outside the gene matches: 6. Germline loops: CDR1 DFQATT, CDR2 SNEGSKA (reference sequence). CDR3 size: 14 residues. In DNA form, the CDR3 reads TGCAGTGCTAGAGATCCCGGGGAGGGATACGAGCAGTACTTC. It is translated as CSARDPGEGYEQYF.

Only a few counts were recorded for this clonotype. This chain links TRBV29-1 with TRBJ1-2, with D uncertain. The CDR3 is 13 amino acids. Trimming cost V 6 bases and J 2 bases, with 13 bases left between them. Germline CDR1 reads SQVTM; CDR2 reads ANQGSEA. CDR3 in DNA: TGCAGCGTCGCCCAGACAACCAACTATGGCTACACCTTC. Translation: CSVAQTTNYGYTF.

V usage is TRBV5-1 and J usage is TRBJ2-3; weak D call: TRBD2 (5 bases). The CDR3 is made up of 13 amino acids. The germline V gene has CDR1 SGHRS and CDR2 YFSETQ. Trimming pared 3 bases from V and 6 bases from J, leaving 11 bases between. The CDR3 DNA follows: TGCGCCAGCAGCTATACTAGTCGCGATACGCAGTATTTT. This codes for CASSYTSRDTQYF.

Here the CDR3 DNA reads TGCAGCGTTGATGTACAGGGGGCGAGTGGCTACACCTTC. As protein: CSVDVQGASGYTF. This sequence joins TRBV29-1 and TRBJ1-2; TRBD1 matches 9 bases. V shed 3 bases and J 7 bases; nucleotides not matched to a gene: 6. This CDR3 has 13 residues. Germline lookup yields CDR1 SQVTM and CDR2 ANQGSEA. Full variable domain (rest looked up from reference TRBV29-1 and TRBJ1-2): SAVISQKPSRDICQRGTSLTIQCQVDSQVTMMFWYRQQPGQSLTLIATANQGSEATYESGFVIDKFPISRPNLTFSTLTVSNMSPEDSSIYLCSVDVQGASGYTFGSGTRLTVV.

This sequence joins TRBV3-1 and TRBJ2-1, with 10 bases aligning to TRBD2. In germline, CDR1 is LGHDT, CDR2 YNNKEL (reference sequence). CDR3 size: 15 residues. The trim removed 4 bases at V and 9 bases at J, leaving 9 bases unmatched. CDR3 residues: CASSPSGGGSIEQFF. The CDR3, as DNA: TGTGCCAGCAGCCCCAGCGGGGGGGGATCTATTGAGCAGTTCTTC.

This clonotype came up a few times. The CDR3 region is CASSRLAGAPYNEQFF. The CDR3 region has the DNA TGTGCCAGCAGTAGACTAGCGGGAGCACCCTACAATGAGCAGTTCTTC. This sequence joins TRBV6-4 and TRBJ2-1; 12 bases map to TRBD2. J gave up 2 bases and V 5 bases, and 4 bases lay outside the gene matches. The CDR3 spans 16 residues. CDR1 is MRHNA, CDR2 SNTAGT, per germline.

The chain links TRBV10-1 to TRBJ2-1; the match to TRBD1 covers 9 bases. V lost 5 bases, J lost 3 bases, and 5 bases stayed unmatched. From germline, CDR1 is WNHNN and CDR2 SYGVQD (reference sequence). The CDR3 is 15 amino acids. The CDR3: CASSHRGHGYNEQFF. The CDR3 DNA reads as TGCGCCAGCAGTCACAGGGGGCATGGCTACAATGAGCAGTTCTTC.

Written as DNA, the CDR3 is TGTGCCAGCAGCCCGGAGTGGGTTTCTCTCGGTGAATACATTGAAGCTTTCTTT. It codes for CASSPEWVSLGEYIEAFF. This chain uses TRBV7-6 with TRBJ1-1; D unresolved. The length of the CDR3 is 18 residues. From germline, CDR1 is SGHVS and CDR2 FNYEAQ. With 5 bases removed from V and 7 bases from J, the gap between germline ends came to 29 bases.

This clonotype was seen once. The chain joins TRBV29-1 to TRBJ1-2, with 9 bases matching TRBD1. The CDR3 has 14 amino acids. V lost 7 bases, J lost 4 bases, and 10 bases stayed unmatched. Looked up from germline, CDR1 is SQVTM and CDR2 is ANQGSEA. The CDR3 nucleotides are TGCAGCGCTCCACAGGGGGCACGAAGCTATGGCTACACCTTC. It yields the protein CSAPQGARSYGYTF.

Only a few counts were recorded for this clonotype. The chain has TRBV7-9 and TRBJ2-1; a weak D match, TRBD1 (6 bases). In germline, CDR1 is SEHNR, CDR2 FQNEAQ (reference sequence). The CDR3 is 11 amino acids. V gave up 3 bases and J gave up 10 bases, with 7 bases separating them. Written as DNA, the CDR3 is TGTGCCAGCAGCTTGCAGGGGGAGCAGTTCTTC. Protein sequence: CASSLQGEQFF.

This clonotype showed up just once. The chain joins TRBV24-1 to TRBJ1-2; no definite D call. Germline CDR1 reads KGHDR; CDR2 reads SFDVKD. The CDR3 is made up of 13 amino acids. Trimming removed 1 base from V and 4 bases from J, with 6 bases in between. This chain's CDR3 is CATSDFGRYGYTF. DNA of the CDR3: TGTGCCACCAGTGATTTTGGCCGCTATGGCTACACCTTC.

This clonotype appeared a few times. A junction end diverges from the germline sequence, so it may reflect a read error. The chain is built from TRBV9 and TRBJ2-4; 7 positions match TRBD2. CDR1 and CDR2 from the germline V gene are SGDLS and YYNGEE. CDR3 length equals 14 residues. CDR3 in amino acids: CACSTTSASYRQYF. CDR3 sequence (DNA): TGTGCCTGCAGCACAACTAGCGCGAGCTACCGGCAGTACTTC.

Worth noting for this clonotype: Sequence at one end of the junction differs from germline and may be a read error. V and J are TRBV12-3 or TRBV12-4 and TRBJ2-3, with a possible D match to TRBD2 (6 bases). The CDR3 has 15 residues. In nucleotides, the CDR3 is TGTGCCAGCAGCTCACAAGGGGACTTCACAGATACACAGTATTTT. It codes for CASSSQGDFTDTQYF.

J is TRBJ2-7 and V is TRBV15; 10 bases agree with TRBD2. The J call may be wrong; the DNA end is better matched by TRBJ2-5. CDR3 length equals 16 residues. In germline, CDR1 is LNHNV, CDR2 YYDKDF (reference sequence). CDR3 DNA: TGTGCCACCAGCATAGGGACTAGCGCGCCCGTGGAGACCCAGTACTTC. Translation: CATSIGTSAPVETQYF.

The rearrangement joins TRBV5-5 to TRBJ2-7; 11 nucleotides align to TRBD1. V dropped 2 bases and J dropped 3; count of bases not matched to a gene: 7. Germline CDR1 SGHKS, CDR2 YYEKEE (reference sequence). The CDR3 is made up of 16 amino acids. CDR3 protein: CASSLPGQGGLYEQYF. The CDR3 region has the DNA TGTGCCAGCAGCTTACCGGGACAGGGGGGTCTCTACGAGCAGTACTTC.

The CDR3 spells CASSRRDGNNEQFF. CDR3 DNA sequence: TGTGCCAGCAGCCGACGAGACGGTAACAATGAGCAGTTCTTC. The chain uses TRBV11-1 and TRBJ2-1; D remains ambiguous. Trimming cost V 5 bases and J 5 bases, with 13 bases left between them. The CDR3 length is 14 residues. CDR1 and CDR2 (germline): SGHAT, FQDESV (reference sequence).

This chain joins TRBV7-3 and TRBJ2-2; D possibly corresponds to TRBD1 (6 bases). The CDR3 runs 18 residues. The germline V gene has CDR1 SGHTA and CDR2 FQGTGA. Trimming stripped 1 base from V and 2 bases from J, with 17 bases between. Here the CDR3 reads CASSLRVGGTPNTGELFF. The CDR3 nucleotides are TGTGCCAGCAGCTTAAGGGTCGGTGGGACACCCAACACCGGGGAGCTGTTTTTT.

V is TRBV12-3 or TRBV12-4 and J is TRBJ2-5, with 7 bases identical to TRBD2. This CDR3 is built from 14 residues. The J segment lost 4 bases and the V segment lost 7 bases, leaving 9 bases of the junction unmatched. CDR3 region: CASNLVLATETQYF. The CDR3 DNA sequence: TGTGCCAGCAATTTGGTACTAGCGACAGAGACCCAGTACTTC.

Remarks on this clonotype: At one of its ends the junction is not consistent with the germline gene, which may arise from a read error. CDR3 residues: CAGSLVPDVVSTYNEQFF. In DNA form, the CDR3 reads TGTGCCGGCAGCTTAGTCCCGGACGTTGTTAGTACCTACAATGAGCAGTTCTTC. The chain employs TRBV7-3 and TRBJ2-1; no firm D call. The CDR3 runs 18 residues. The V gene's germline CDR1 is SGHTA and CDR2 FQGTGA.

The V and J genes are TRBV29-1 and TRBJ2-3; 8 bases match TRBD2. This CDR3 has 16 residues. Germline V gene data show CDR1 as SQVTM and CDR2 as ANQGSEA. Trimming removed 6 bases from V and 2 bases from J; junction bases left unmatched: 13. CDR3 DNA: TGCAGCGTCCGGAAGATGGGACTAGGACTCACAGATACGCAGTATTTT. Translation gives CSVRKMGLGLTDTQYF.